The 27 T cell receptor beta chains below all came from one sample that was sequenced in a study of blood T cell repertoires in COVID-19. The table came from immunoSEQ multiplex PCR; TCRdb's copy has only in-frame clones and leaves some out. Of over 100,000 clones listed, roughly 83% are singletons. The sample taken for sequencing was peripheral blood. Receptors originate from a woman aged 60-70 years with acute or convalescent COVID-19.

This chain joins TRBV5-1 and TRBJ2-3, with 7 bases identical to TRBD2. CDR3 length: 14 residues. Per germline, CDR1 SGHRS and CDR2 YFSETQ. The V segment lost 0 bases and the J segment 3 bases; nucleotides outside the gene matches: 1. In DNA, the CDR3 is TGCGCCAGCAGCTTGGGACTAGCAACAGATACGCAGTATTTT. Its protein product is CASSLGLATDTQYF.

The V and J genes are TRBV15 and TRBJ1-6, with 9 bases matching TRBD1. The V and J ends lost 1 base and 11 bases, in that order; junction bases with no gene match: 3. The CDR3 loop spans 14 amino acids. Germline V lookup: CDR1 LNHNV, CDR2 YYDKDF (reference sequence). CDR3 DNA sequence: TGTGCCACCAGCAGAGCGACAGGGGGGACACCCCTCCACTTT. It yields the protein CATSRATGGTPLHF.

CDR3 region: CASSPERGTSTDTQYF. CDR3 bases: TGTGCCAGCAGTCCCGAGCGGGGAACTAGCACAGATACGCAGTATTTT. The chain joins TRBV6-4 to TRBJ2-3, with 7 bases matching TRBD2. The CDR3 runs 16 residues. The germline V gene encodes CDR1 MRHNA and CDR2 SNTAGT. The J segment lost 0 bases and the V segment lost 5 bases, leaving 8 bases of the junction unmatched.

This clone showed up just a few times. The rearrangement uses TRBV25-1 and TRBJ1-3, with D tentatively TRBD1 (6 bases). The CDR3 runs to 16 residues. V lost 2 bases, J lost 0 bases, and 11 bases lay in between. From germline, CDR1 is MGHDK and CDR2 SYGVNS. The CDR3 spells CASSEPGAHSGNTIYF. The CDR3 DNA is TGTGCCAGCAGTGAACCAGGGGCCCACTCTGGAAACACCATATATTTT.

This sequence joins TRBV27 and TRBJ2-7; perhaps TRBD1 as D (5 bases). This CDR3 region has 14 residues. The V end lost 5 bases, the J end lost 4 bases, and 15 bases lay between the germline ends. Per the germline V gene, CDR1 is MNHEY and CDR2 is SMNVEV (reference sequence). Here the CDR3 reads CASSGQGVRYEQYF. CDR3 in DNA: TGTGCCAGCAGTGGGCAGGGCGTTAGGTACGAGCAGTACTTC.

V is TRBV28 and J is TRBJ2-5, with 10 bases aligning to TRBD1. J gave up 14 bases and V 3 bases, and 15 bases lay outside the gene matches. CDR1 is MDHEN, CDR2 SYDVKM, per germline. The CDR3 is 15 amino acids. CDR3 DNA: TGTGCCAGCAGTTTGTCCCCGGGACAGGGGACCCCGTTTTACTTC. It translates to CASSLSPGQGTPFYF.

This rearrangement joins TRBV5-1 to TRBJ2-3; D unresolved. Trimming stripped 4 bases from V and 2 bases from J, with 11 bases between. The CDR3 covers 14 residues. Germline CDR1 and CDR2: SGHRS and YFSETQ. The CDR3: CASSVTRSTDTQYF. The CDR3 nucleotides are TGCGCCAGCAGCGTTACCCGGTCCACAGATACGCAGTATTTT.

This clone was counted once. The CDR3 region is CASSPLILGSPLHF. CDR3 DNA sequence: TGCGCCAGCAGCCCACTAATCTTGGGTTCACCCCTCCACTTT. V is TRBV23-1 and J is TRBJ1-6, with D uncertain. TRBV23-1 is placed among ORFs of uncertain function. This CDR3 contains 14 residues. The ends were cut back, 6 bases at V and 9 bases at J, with 15 bases in the middle.

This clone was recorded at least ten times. The CDR3 here is CASSLYSEPNYGYTF. Here the CDR3 DNA reads TGCGCCAGCAGCTTGTACAGTGAGCCTAACTATGGCTACACCTTC. This chain links TRBV5-1 with TRBJ1-2; D is unclear. There are 15 residues in the CDR3. V was trimmed by 1 base and J by 0 bases, leaving 10 bases between them. The V gene's germline CDR1 is SGHRS and CDR2 YFSETQ.

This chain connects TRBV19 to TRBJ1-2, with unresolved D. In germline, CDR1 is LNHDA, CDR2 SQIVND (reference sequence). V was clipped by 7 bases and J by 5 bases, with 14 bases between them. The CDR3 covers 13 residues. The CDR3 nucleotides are TGTGCCAGTATCGAGGCGGGTCGGTATGGCTACACCTTC. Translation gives CASIEAGRYGYTF. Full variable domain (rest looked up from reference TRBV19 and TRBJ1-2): DGGITQSPKYLFRKEGQNVTLSCEQNLNHDAMYWYRQDPGQGLRLIYYSQIVNDFQKGDIAEGYSVSREKKESFPLTVTSAQKNPTAFYLCASIEAGRYGYTFGSGTRLTVV.

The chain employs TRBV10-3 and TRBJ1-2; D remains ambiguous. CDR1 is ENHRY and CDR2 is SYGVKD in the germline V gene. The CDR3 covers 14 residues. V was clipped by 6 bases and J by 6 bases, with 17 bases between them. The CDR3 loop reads CAIRSGEGPHGYTF. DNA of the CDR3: TGTGCCATCAGATCCGGAGAGGGTCCGCATGGCTACACCTTC.

The DNA for the CDR3 is TGTGCCAGCAGCCAATCCGGGACAGGGCGAGGCTACACCTTC. Protein: CASSQSGTGRGYTF. The V and J genes are TRBV7-3 and TRBJ1-2; 9 bases agree with TRBD1. Germline trimming cut 5 bases from V and 8 bases from J; bases unmatched to any gene: 9. Germline assignment: CDR1 SGHTA and CDR2 FQGTGA. The CDR3 loop spans 14 amino acids.

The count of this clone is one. CDR3 region: CSVVGSIGQPQHF. The CDR3 nucleotides are TGCAGCGTTGTGGGGAGCATTGGTCAGCCCCAGCATTTT. This sequence joins TRBV29-1 and TRBJ1-5; D is uncertain. The V end lost 4 bases, the J end lost 6 bases, and 13 bases lay between the germline ends. Germline V gives CDR1 SQVTM, CDR2 ANQGSEA. The CDR3 spans 13 residues.

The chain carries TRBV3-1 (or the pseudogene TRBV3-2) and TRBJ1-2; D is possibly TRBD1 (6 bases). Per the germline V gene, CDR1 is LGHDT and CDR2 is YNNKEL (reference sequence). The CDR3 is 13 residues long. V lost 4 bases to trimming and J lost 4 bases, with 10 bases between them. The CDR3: CASSLGTSYGYTF. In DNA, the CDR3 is TGTGCCAGCAGCCTCGGGACAAGCTATGGCTACACCTTC.

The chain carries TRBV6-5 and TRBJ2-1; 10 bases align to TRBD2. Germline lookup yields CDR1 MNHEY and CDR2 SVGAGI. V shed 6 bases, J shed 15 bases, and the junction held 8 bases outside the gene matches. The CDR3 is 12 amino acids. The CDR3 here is CASRSASGSVFF. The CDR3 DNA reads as TGTGCCAGCAGATCCGCTAGCGGGAGTGTGTTCTTC.

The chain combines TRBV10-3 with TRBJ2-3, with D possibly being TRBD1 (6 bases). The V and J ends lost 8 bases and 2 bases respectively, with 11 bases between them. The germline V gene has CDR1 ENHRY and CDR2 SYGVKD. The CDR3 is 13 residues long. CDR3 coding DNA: TGTGCCATCGGGGGACAAGACACAGATACGCAGTATTTT. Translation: CAIGGQDTDTQYF.

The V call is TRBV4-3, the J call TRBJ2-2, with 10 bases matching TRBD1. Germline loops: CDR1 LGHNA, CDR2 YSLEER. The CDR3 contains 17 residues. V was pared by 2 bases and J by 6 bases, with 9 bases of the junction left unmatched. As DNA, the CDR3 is TGCGCCAGCAGCCAACACCCGACAGGGGGCCGGGCCGGGGAGCTGTTTTTT. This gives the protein CASSQHPTGGRAGELFF.

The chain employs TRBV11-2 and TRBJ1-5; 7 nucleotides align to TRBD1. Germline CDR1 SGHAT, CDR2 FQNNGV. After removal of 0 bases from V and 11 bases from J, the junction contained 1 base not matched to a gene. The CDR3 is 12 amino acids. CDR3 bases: TGTGCCAGCAGCTTAGATCAGGGGGCCCAGCATTTT. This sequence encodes CASSLDQGAQHF.

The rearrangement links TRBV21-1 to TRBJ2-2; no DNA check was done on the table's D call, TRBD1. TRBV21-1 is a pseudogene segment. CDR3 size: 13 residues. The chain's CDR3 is CASSKVPGGELFF. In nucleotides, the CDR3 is TGTGCCAGCAGCAAAGTCCCAGGGGGGGAGCTGTTTTTT.

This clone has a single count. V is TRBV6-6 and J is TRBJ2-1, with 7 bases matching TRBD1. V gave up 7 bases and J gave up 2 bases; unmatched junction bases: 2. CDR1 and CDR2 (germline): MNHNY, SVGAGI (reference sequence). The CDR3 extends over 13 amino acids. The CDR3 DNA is TGTGCCAGCACGACAGGGACCTACAATGAGCAGTTCTTC. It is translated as CASTTGTYNEQFF.

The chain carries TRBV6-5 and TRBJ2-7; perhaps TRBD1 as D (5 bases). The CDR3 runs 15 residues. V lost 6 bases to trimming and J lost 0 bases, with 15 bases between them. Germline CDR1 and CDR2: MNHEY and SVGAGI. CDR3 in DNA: TGTGCCAGCAGACCTACAGGCCGAAGCTCCTACGAGCAGTACTTC. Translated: CASRPTGRSSYEQYF.

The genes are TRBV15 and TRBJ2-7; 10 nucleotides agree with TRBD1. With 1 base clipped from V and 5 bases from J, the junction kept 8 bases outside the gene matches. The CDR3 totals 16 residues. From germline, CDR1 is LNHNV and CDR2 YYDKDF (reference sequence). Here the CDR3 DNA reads TGTGCCACCAGCAGAGGGTACGGGACAGGGGACCACGAGCAGTACTTC. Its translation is CATSRGYGTGDHEQYF.

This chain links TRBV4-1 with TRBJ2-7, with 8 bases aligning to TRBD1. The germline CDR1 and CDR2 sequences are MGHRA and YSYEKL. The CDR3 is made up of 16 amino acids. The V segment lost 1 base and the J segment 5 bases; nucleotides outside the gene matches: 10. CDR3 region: CASSQVRGRLNHEQYF. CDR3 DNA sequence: TGCGCCAGCAGCCAAGTCAGGGGGCGCCTAAATCACGAGCAGTACTTC.

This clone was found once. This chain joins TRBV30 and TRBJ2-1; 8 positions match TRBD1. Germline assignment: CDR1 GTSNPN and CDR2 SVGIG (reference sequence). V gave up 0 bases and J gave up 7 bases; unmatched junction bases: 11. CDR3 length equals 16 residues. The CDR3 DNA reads TGTGCCTGGAGTGTCGGAGGGGCAGGGGGCGCGAATGAGCAGTTCTTC. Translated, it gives CAWSVGGAGGANEQFF. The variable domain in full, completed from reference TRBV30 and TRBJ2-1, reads SQTIHQWPATLVQPVGSPLSLECTVEGTSNPNLYWYRQAAGRGLQLLFYSVGIGQISSEVPQNLSASRPQDRQFILSSKKLLLSDSGFYLCAWSVGGAGGANEQFFGPGTRLTVL.

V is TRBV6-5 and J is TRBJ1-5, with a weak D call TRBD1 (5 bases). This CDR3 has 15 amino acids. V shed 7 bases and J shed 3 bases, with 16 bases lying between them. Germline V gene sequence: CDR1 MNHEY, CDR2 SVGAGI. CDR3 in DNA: TGTGCCAGCACCGGGGGTAGAGGGTCCAATCAGCCCCAGCATTTT. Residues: CASTGGRGSNQPQHF.

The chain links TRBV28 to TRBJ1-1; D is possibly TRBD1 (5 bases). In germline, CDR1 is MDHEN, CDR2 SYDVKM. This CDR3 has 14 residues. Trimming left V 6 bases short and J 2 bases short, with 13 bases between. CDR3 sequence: CASRTGGVNTEAFF. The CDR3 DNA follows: TGTGCCAGCAGGACCGGGGGGGTTAACACTGAAGCTTTCTTT.

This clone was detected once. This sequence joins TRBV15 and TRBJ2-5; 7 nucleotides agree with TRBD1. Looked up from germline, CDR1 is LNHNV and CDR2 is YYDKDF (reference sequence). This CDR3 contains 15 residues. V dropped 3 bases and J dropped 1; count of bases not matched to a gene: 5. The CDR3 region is CATSSLTGAQETQYF. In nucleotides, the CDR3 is TGTGCCACCAGCAGTTTAACAGGGGCCCAAGAGACCCAGTACTTC.